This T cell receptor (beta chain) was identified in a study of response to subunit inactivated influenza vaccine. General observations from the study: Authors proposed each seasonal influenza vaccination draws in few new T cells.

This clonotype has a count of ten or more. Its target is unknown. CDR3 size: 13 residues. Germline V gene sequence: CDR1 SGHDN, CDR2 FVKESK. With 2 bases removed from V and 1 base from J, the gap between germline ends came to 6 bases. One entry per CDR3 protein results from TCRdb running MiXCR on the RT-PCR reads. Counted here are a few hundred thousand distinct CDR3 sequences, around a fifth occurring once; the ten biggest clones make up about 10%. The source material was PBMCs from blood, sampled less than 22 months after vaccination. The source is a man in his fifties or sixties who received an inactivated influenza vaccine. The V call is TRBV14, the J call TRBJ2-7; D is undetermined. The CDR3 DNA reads TGTGCCAGCAGCCAACTGGATTCCTACGAGCAGTACTTC. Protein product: CASSQLDSYEQYF.